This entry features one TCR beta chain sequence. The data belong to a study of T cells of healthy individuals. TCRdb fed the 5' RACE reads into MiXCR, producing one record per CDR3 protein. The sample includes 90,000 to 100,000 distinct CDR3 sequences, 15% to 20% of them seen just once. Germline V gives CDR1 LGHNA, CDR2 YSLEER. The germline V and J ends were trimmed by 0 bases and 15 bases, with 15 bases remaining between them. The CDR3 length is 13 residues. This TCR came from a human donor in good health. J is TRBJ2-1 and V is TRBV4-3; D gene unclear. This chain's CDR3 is CASSQETGSLGFF. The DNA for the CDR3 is TGCGCCAGCAGCCAAGAAACGGGCTCTTTGGGGTTCTTC.